Below, 23 T cell receptor beta chains from the same sample are listed, as sequenced in a study of blood T cell repertoires in COVID-19. Measured with immunoSEQ multiplex PCR; TCRdb has only the in-frame clones, and not every one. The table records over 200,000 clones, roughly 79% of them present only once. The sample comprised PBMCs or T cells enriched from blood (not recorded which). Receptor source: a woman aged 45-60 years with acute COVID-19.

This chain links TRBV3-1 (or the pseudogene TRBV3-2) with TRBJ2-6; 9 bases line up with TRBD1. V lost 6 bases to trimming and J lost 3 bases; unmatched junction nucleotides: 12. Germline-derived CDR1 and CDR2 are LGHDT and YNNKEL (reference sequence). The CDR3 has 18 amino acids. The CDR3 DNA follows: TGTGCCAGCAGGCAGGGACAGGGTGAGTTGGTTGGGGCCAACGTCCTGACTTTC. It translates to CASRQGQGELVGANVLTF.

This clone was seen once. V usage is TRBV7-2 and J usage is TRBJ2-5; TRBD2 agrees at 11 bases. Per the germline V gene, CDR1 is SGHTA and CDR2 is FQGNSA. Unmatched junction bases numbered 5, after V lost 5 bases and J lost 3 bases. This CDR3 is 15 amino acids long. The CDR3 coding sequence is TGTGCCAGCAGCCCTCAACTAGCGGGAGAAGAGACCCAGTACTTC. Translating it yields CASSPQLAGEETQYF.

The chain carries TRBV15 and TRBJ2-1; 9 bases align to TRBD2. Per germline, CDR1 LNHNV and CDR2 YYDKDF (reference sequence). The CDR3 is 17 residues long. Trimming at V came to 0 bases and at J to 1 base, leaving 4 bases not matched to a gene. The CDR3 bases are TGTGCCACCAGCAGAGATCTTAGCGGGAGATCCTACAATGAGCAGTTCTTC. Translating gives CATSRDLSGRSYNEQFF.

A few counts support this clone. Different DNA sequences within this sample yield the same CDR3. The chain joins TRBV28 to TRBJ1-5; D unclear. Trimming removed 9 bases from V and 0 bases from J, with 6 bases in between. The CDR3 loop spans 12 amino acids. Germline V gene sequence: CDR1 MDHEN, CDR2 SYDVKM. The CDR3 spells CASTVSNQPQHF. For the CDR3, the DNA is TGTGCCAGTACAGTTAGCAATCAGCCCCAGCATTTT.

This clone was seen only once. The chain has TRBV7-9 and TRBJ2-1; a weak D match, TRBD2 (6 bases). The CDR3 runs to 16 residues. Germline loops: CDR1 SEHNR, CDR2 FQNEAQ (reference sequence). V lost 4 bases and J 6 bases, leaving 19 bases between the germline ends. CDR3 bases: TGTGCCAGCAGCTCTTATAGCGGAACAGCTCCCAATGAGCAGTTCTTC. It specifies CASSSYSGTAPNEQFF.

The chain is built from TRBV14 and TRBJ1-6, with a weak D call TRBD1 (6 bases). Germline CDR1 reads SGHDN; CDR2 reads FVKESK. This CDR3 comprises 13 residues. Trimming left V 4 bases short and J 9 bases short, with 10 bases between. Here the CDR3 reads CASSPYRASPLHF. The CDR3 nucleotides read TGTGCCAGCAGCCCCTACAGGGCTTCACCCCTCCACTTT.

The rearrangement links TRBV5-1 to TRBJ2-3, with TRBD1 matching 10 bases. The trim removed 3 bases at V and 5 bases at J, leaving 6 bases unmatched. Germline values: CDR1 SGHRS, CDR2 YFSETQ. This CDR3 region has 15 residues. CDR3 DNA sequence: TGCGCCAGCAGCTGGGCAGGACAGGGGGGAGATACGCAGTATTTT. Translating it yields CASSWAGQGGDTQYF.

The gene calls are TRBV7-9 and TRBJ2-7, with 8 bases fitting TRBD2. V lost 4 bases, J lost 1 base, and 6 bases stayed unmatched. This CDR3 is 15 amino acids long. Germline V CDR1 and CDR2: SEHNR, FQNEAQ (reference sequence). CDR3 coding DNA: TGTGCCAGCAGCTCACGGACTAGCCGGTCCTACGAGCAGTACTTC. Translation: CASSSRTSRSYEQYF. The variable domain in full, completed from reference TRBV7-9 and TRBJ2-7, reads DTGVSQNPRHKITKRGQNVTFRCDPISEHNRLYWYRQTLGQGPEFLTYFQNEAQLEKSRLLSDRFSAERPKGSFSTLEIQRTEQGDSAMYLCASSSRTSRSYEQYFGPGTRLTVT.

The chain recombines TRBV28 with TRBJ2-7, with a possible D match to TRBD2 (6 bases). The CDR3 loop spans 14 amino acids. Germline V gene lookup returns CDR1 MDHEN and CDR2 SYDVKM. Trimming left V 3 bases short and J 1 base short, with 10 bases between. The CDR3 spells CASSFPAGSYEQYF. CDR3 coding DNA: TGTGCCAGCAGTTTCCCCGCGGGATCCTACGAGCAGTACTTC.

Concerning this clone itself: The same CDR3 is also encoded by other DNA sequences in this sample. The V call is TRBV7-2, the J call TRBJ2-5; TRBD2 is a possible D gene (5 bases). V lost 0 bases and J lost 5, with 10 bases in between. The length of the CDR3 is 14 residues. CDR1 SGHTA and CDR2 FQGNSA come from the germline V gene. The CDR3 DNA reads TGTGCCAGCAGCTTAGCGGGAGTCTTGGAGACCCAGTACTTC. Translating it yields CASSLAGVLETQYF.

The chain has TRBV11-2 and TRBJ2-1; 14 bases line up with TRBD2. The CDR3 loop spans 18 amino acids. V was pared by 1 base and J by 3 bases, with 5 bases of the junction left unmatched. CDR1 and CDR2 from the germline V gene are SGHAT and FQNNGV. CDR3 DNA: TGTGCCAGCAGCTTAGCGGGGACTAGCGGGGGACTCTACAATGAGCAGTTCTTC. It codes for CASSLAGTSGGLYNEQFF.

The V call is TRBV7-2, the J call TRBJ2-7; 9 bases line up with TRBD2. Trimming took 5 bases from V and 7 from J; bases not matched to a gene: 12. Germline assignment: CDR1 SGHTA and CDR2 FQGNSA. The CDR3 sequence is 15 residues long. The CDR3 sequence: CASSPPAGGPGEQYF. CDR3 in DNA: TGTGCCAGCAGCCCTCCGGCGGGGGGGCCGGGGGAGCAGTACTTC.

This chain's CDR3 is CAWSGPSLRNEQFF. The CDR3 nucleotides read TGTGCCTGGAGTGGACCCAGTTTGAGGAATGAGCAGTTCTTC. The chain couples TRBV30 to TRBJ2-1; no clear D. V was trimmed by 1 base and J by 7 bases, leaving 14 bases between them. This CDR3 region has 14 residues. The germline CDR1 and CDR2 sequences are GTSNPN and SVGIG (reference sequence).

The rearrangement links TRBV6-4 to TRBJ1-2; 8 positions agree with TRBD1. Unmatched junction bases numbered 14, after V lost 0 bases and J lost 5 bases. CDR3 length: 18 residues. Germline V lookup: CDR1 MRHNA, CDR2 SNTAGT. CDR3 region: CASSDSSRTGGTSYGYTF. In DNA form, the CDR3 reads TGTGCCAGCAGTGACTCGAGCAGAACAGGGGGAACTAGTTATGGCTACACCTTC.

The gene calls are TRBV4-3 and TRBJ2-3; TRBD2 aligns across 7 bases. CDR3 length equals 16 residues. The V gene end was trimmed by 3 bases and the J gene end by 4 bases; junction bases not matched to a gene: 10. Germline CDR1 and CDR2: LGHNA and YSLEER. The CDR3: CASSQGPSGSADTQYF. As DNA, the CDR3 is TGCGCCAGCAGCCAGGGGCCTAGCGGATCGGCAGATACGCAGTATTTT.

This clone appeared a single time. The V call is TRBV5-5, the J call TRBJ1-1, with D unclear. CDR1 is SGHKS, CDR2 YYEKEE, per germline (reference sequence). Trimming took off 4 bases at V and 6 bases at J, with 16 bases between the two ends. CDR3 length equals 14 residues. CDR3 nucleotide sequence: TGTGCCAGCAGCCCTTATCAGTTACGCCCTGAAGCTTTCTTT. Residues: CASSPYQLRPEAFF.

On this clone: One end of the junction fails to match germline, which may point to a read error. The rearrangement uses TRBV7-7 and TRBJ2-5, with TRBD2 matching over 11 bases. The CDR3 runs to 16 residues. Germline lookup yields CDR1 SSHAT and CDR2 FNYEAQ (reference sequence). CDR3 in amino acids: CASSPRLAGRGETQYF. The DNA for the CDR3 is TGTGCTAGCAGCCCTCGACTAGCGGGGAGGGGGGAGACCCAGTACTTC.

This clone was counted only a few times. The chain employs TRBV30 and TRBJ1-2, with a possible D match to TRBD1 (5 bases). The CDR3 spans 14 residues. Per germline, CDR1 GTSNPN and CDR2 SVGIG (reference sequence). V was pared by 4 bases and J by 8 bases, with 20 bases between. CDR3 residues: CAWKPGWDSGGYTF. DNA for the CDR3: TGTGCCTGGAAACCAGGGTGGGATTCCGGGGGCTACACCTTC.

V is TRBV19 and J is TRBJ2-1; 7 nucleotides match TRBD1. There are 14 residues in the CDR3. Germline V CDR1 and CDR2: LNHDA, SQIVND (reference sequence). V shed 5 bases, J shed 3 bases, and the junction held 4 bases outside the gene matches. This CDR3 reads CASSPGQLYNEQFF. CDR3 nucleotides: TGTGCCAGTAGTCCGGGACAGCTCTACAATGAGCAGTTCTTC. The whole variable domain, filled in from reference TRBV19 and TRBJ2-1, reads DGGITQSPKYLFRKEGQNVTLSCEQNLNHDAMYWYRQDPGQGLRLIYYSQIVNDFQKGDIAEGYSVSREKKESFPLTVTSAQKNPTAFYLCASSPGQLYNEQFFGPGTRLTVL.

This chain joins TRBV27 and TRBJ1-2; 8 bases align to TRBD1. Looked up from germline, CDR1 is MNHEY and CDR2 is SMNVEV (reference sequence). The V segment lost 6 bases and the J segment 6 bases; nucleotides outside the gene matches: 3. The CDR3 spans 12 residues. The CDR3 sequence is CASRRTGNGYTF. CDR3 DNA: TGTGCCAGCAGGAGGACAGGGAATGGCTACACCTTC.

The J gene is TRBJ2-2, the V gene TRBV7-6, with a tentative D call TRBD1 (5 bases). In germline, CDR1 is SGHVS, CDR2 FNYEAQ. The CDR3 has 15 amino acids. The germline V and J ends were trimmed by 4 bases and 4 bases, with 13 bases remaining between them. CDR3 nucleotides: TGTGCCAGCAGCTCACTGGACAAAGCCACCGGGGAGCTGTTTTTT. Translated: CASSSLDKATGELFF. The entire variable domain, with the rest obtained from reference TRBV7-6 and TRBJ2-2, is as follows: GAGVSQSPRYKVTKRGQDVALRCDPISGHVSLYWYRQALGQGPEFLTYFNYEAQQDKSGLPNDRFSAERPEGSISTLTIQRTEQRDSAMYRCASSSLDKATGELFFGEGSRLTVL.

The genes are TRBV6-5 and TRBJ1-6; 7 bases align to TRBD1. The CDR3 consists of 15 residues. V was clipped by 6 bases and J by 6 bases; unmatched bases: 8. Germline CDR1 and CDR2: MNHEY and SVGAGI. DNA for the CDR3: TGTGCCAGCAGCCGCGAGGGGGCAGTTAATTCACCCCTCCACTTT. This sequence encodes CASSREGAVNSPLHF.

This clone was counted once. The chain uses TRBV19 and TRBJ1-5; D remains unclear. Trimming removed 8 bases at V and 6 bases at J, with 11 bases between. Germline V CDR1 and CDR2: LNHDA, SQIVND (reference sequence). The CDR3 runs 12 residues. DNA for the CDR3: TGTGCCAGTCATTTAAGAGGTCAGCCCCAGCATTTT. Translated, it gives CASHLRGQPQHF. The variable domain in full, with the rest retrieved from reference TRBV19 and TRBJ1-5, is DGGITQSPKYLFRKEGQNVTLSCEQNLNHDAMYWYRQDPGQGLRLIYYSQIVNDFQKGDIAEGYSVSREKKESFPLTVTSAQKNPTAFYLCASHLRGQPQHFGDGTRLSIL.